A single sample gave rise to the 9 T cell receptor beta chains below, sequenced in a study of CD8+ T cells in alopecia areata. After isolation, RNA underwent reverse transcription to generate cDNA as the sequencing template. Generated by immunoSEQ multiplex PCR, the TCRdb table keeps only in-frame clones and is missing some. This table holds about 11,000 clones, around three fifths found once. Peripheral blood and lesional scalp punch biopsies were taken from alopecia areata patients. Sequencing was performed on skin, taken at week 0. All receptors come from a human donor with alopecia areata.

This clone has a handful of counts. The chain is built from TRBV18 and TRBJ2-7; no reliable D call. V shed 3 bases and J shed 3 bases, with 9 bases lying between them. Germline CDR1 and CDR2: KGHSH and LQKENI. The CDR3 length is 13 residues. The CDR3 loop reads CASSPDGFYEQYF. The CDR3 DNA reads as TGTGCCAGCTCACCGGACGGCTTCTACGAGCAGTACTTC.

The genes are TRBV5-1 and TRBJ2-7; the match to TRBD1 covers 7 bases. V lost 4 bases, J lost 0 bases, and 7 bases stayed unmatched. The CDR3 sequence is 15 residues long. Germline V lookup: CDR1 SGHRS, CDR2 YFSETQ. The CDR3 sequence is CASSATGSLSYEQYF. CDR3 sequence (DNA): TGCGCCAGCAGCGCGACAGGGTCCCTCTCCTACGAGCAGTACTTC.

This clone has only a few counts. This chain uses TRBV5-1 with TRBJ1-1; D call uncertain. Trimming took off 0 bases at V and 1 base at J, with 7 bases between the two ends. Germline CDR1 and CDR2: SGHRS and YFSETQ. CDR3 length equals 14 residues. This CDR3 is CASSLGAGNTEAFF. The CDR3 region has the DNA TGCGCCAGCAGCTTGGGGGCAGGGAACACTGAAGCTTTCTTT.

The J gene is TRBJ2-7, the V gene TRBV12-5; 8 bases are a match to TRBD2. CDR1 and CDR2 from the germline V gene are LGHNT and FRNRAP. CDR3 length: 15 amino acids. The J segment lost 4 bases and the V segment lost 5 bases, leaving 10 bases of the junction unmatched. The CDR3: CASGGGAGDGYEQYF. CDR3 in DNA: TGTGCTAGTGGTGGGGGAGCGGGAGATGGGTACGAGCAGTACTTC.

The V and J genes are TRBV6-4 and TRBJ2-1, with TRBD2 matching over 10 bases. Germline CDR1 MRHNA, CDR2 SNTAGT. The junction had 0 bases not matched to a gene; V was cut back by 4 bases and J by 0 bases. The CDR3 contains 15 residues. CDR3 amino acids: CASSGTSGSYNEQFF. CDR3 DNA: TGTGCCAGCAGTGGGACTAGCGGCTCCTACAATGAGCAGTTCTTC.

The chain carries TRBV6-1 and TRBJ2-2; 7 bases fit TRBD1. V lost 6 bases and J lost 0; bases outside the gene matches: 4. Germline V gene lookup returns CDR1 MNHNS and CDR2 SASEGT. CDR3 length equals 15 residues. The CDR3 bases are TGTGCCAGCAGCGCTGACAGGGCGAACACCGGGGAGCTGTTTTTT. Protein product: CASSADRANTGELFF.

The chain recombines TRBV5-1 with TRBJ2-3; D uncertain. The CDR3 sequence is 15 residues long. V was cut by 3 bases and J by 1 base, with 12 bases left in between. CDR1 is SGHRS and CDR2 is YFSETQ in the germline V gene. The CDR3 DNA reads as TGCGCCAGCAGCTCCAGCACAAAGGGCACAGATACGCAGTATTTT. This codes for CASSSSTKGTDTQYF.

The rearrangement joins TRBV4-2 to TRBJ2-1; the match to TRBD2 covers 8 bases. J lost 0 bases, V lost 5 bases, and 6 bases had no gene match. Germline CDR1 is LGHNA and CDR2 is YNFKEQ. The CDR3 is made up of 16 amino acids. The CDR3 DNA reads TGTGCCAGCAGCAAATTAGCGGGGATCTCCTACAATGAGCAGTTCTTC. It encodes CASSKLAGISYNEQFF.

The rearrangement joins TRBV5-1 to TRBJ2-2; TRBD1 matches at 8 bases. V shed 4 bases and J 6 bases; nucleotides not matched to a gene: 11. CDR1 SGHRS and CDR2 YFSETQ come from the germline V gene. The CDR3 is 16 residues long. The CDR3 nucleotides are TGCGCCAGCAGCCCGATGGGACAGGCGGCGCCCGGGGAGCTGTTTTTT. It is translated as CASSPMGQAAPGELFF.